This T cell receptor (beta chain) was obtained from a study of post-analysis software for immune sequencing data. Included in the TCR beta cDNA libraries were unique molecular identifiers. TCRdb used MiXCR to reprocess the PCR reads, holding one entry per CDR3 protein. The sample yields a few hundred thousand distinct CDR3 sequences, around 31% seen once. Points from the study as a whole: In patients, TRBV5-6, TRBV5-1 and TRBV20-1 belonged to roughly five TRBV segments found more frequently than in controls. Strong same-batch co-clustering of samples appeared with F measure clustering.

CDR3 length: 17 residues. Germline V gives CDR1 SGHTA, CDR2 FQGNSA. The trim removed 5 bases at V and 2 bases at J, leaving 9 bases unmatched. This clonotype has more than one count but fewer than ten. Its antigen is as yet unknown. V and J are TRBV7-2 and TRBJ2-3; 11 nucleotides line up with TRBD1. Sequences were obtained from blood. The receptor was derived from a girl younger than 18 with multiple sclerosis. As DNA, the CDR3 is TGTGCCAGCAGCATTACCGGGACAGGGGGGAACACAGATACGCAGTATTTT. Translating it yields CASSITGTGGNTDTQYF. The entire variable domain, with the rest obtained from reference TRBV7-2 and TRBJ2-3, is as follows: GAGVSQSPSNKVTEKGKDVELRCDPISGHTALYWYRQSLGQGLEFLIYFQGNSAPDKSGLPSDRFSAERTGGSVSTLTIQRTQQEDSAVYLCASSITGTGGNTDTQYFGPGTRLTVL.